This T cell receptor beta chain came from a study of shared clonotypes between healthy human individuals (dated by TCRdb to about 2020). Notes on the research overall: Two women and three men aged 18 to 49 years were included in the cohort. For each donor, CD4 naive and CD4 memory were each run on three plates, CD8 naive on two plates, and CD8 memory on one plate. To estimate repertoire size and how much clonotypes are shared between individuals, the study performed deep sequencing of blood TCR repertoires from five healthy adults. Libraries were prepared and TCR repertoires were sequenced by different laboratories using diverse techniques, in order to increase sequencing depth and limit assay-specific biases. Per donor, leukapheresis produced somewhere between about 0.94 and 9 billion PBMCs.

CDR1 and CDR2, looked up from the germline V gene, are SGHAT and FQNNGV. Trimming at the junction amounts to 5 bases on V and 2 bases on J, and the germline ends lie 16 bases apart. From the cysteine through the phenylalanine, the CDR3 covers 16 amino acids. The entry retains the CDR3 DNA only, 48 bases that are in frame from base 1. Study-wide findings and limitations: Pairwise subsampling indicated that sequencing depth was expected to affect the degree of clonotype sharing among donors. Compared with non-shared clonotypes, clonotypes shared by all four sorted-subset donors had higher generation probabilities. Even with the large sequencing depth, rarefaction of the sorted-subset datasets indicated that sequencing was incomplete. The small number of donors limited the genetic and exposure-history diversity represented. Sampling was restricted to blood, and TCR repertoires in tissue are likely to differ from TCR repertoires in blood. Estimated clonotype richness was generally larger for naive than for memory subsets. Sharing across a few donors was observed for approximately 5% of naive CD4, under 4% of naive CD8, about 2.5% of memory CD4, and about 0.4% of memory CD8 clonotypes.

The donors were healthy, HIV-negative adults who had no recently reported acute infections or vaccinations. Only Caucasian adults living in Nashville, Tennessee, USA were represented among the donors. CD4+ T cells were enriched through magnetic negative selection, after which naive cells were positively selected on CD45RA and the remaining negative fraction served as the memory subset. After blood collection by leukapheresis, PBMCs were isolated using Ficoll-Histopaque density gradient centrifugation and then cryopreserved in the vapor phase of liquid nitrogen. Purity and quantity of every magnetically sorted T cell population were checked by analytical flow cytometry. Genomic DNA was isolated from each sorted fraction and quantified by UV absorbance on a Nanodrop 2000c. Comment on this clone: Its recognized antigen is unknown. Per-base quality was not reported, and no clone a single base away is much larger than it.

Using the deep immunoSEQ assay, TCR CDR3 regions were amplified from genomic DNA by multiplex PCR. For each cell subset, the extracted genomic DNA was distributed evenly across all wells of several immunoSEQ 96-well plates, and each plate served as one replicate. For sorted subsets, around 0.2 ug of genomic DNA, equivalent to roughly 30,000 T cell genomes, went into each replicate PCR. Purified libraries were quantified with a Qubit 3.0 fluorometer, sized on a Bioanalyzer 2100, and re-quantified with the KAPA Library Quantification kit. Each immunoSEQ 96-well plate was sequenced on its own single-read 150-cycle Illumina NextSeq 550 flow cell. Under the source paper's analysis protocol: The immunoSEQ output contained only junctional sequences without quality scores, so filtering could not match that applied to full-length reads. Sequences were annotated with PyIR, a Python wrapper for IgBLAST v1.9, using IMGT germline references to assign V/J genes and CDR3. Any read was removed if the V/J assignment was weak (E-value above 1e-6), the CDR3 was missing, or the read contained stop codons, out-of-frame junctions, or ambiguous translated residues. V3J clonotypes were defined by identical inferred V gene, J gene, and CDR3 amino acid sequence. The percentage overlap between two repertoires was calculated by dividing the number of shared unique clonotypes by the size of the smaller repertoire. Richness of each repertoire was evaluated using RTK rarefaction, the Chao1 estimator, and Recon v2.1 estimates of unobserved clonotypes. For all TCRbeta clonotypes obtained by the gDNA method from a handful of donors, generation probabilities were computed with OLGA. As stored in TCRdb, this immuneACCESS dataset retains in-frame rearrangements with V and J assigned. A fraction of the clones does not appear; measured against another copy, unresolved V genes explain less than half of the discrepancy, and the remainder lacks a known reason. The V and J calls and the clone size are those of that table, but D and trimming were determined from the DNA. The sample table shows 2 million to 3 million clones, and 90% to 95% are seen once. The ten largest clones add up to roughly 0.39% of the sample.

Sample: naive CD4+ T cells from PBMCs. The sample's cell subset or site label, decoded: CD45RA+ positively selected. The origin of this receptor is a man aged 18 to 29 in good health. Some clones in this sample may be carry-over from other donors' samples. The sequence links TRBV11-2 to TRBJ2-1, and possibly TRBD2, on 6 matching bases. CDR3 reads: CASSPLRGNTYNEQFF. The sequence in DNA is TGTGCCAGCAGCCCCTTACGGGGGAATACCTACAATGAGCAGTTCTTC.